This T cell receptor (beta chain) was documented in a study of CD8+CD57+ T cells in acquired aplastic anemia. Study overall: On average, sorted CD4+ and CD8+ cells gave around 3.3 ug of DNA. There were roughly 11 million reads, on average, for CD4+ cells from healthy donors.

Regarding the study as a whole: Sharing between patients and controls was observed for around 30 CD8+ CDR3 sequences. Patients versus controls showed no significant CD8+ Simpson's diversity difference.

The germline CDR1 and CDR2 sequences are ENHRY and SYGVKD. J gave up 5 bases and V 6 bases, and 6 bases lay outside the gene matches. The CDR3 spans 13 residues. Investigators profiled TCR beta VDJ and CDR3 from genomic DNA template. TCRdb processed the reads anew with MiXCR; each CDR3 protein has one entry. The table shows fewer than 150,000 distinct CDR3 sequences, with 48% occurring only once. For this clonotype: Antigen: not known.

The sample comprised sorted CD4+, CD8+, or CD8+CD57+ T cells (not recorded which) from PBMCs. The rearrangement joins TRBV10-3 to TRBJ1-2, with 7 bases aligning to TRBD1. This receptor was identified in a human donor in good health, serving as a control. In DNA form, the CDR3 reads TGTGCCATCAGCCTCGGGACAGCATATGGCTACACCTTC. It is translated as CAISLGTAYGYTF.